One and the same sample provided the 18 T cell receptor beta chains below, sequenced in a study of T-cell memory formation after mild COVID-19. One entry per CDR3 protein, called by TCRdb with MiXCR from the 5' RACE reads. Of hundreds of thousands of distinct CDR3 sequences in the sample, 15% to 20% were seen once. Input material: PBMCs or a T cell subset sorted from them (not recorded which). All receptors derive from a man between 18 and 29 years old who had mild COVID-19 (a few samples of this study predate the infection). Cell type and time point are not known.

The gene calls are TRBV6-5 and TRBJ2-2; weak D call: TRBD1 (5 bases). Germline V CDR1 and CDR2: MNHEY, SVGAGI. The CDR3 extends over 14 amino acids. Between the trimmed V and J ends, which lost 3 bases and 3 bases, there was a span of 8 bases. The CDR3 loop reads CASSYQGHTGELFF. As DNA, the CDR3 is TGTGCCAGCAGTTATCAGGGCCACACCGGGGAGCTGTTTTTT.

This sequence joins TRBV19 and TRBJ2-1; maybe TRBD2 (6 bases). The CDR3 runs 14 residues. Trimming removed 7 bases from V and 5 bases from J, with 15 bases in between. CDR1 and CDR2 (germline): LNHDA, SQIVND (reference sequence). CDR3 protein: CASKPSSANNEQFF. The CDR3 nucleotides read TGTGCCAGTAAGCCCTCTAGCGCGAACAATGAGCAGTTCTTC.

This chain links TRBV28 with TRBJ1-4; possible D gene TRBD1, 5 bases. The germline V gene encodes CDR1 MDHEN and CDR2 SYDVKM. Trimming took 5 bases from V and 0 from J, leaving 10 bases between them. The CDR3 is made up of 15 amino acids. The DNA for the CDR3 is TGTGCCAGCAGTCCTGGGGGTTCAACTAATGAAAAACTGTTTTTT. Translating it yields CASSPGGSTNEKLFF.

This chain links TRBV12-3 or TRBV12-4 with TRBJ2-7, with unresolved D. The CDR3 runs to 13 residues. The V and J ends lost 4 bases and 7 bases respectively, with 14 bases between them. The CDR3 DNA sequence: TGTGCCAGCAGTTGGGATACGGGTCGGGAGCAGTACTTC. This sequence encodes CASSWDTGREQYF.

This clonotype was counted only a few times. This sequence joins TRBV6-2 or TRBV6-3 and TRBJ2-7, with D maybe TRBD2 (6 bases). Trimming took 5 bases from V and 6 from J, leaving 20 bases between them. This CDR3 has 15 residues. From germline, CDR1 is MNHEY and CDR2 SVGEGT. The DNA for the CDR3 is TGTGCCAGCAGTCCGCGGGGCGGGGAAAAGATCGAGCAGTACGTC. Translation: CASSPRGGEKIEQYV.

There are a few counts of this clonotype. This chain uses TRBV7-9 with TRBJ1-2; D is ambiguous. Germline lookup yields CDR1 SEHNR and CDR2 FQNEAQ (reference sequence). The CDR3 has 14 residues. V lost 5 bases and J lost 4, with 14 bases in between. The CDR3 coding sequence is TGTGCCAGCAGCCCCCGGGAGCCCAGCTATGGCTACACCTTC. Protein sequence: CASSPREPSYGYTF.

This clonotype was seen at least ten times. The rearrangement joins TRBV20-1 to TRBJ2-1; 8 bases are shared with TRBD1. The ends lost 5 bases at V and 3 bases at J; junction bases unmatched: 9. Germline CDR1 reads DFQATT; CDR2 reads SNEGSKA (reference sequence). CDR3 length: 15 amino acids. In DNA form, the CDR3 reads TGCAGTGCTCCCCGGACAGGGACTTTCTACAATGAGCAGTTCTTC. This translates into CSAPRTGTFYNEQFF.

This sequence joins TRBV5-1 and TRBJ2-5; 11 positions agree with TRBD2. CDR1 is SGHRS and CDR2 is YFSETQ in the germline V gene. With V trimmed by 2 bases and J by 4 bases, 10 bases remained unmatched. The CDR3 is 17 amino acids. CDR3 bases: TGCGCCAGCAGCTTCCTAGCGGGGGGCGATAGTTCAGAGACCCAGTACTTC. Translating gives CASSFLAGGDSSETQYF.

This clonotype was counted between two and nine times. CDR3 amino acids: CASSARLNTEAFF. The DNA of the CDR3 is TGTGCCAGCAGTGCCAGACTGAACACTGAAGCTTTCTTT. V gene TRBV2 combines with J gene TRBJ1-1; no clear D. V was cut by 4 bases and J by 0 bases, with 6 bases left in between. The CDR3 is 13 amino acids. In germline, CDR1 is SNHLY, CDR2 FYNNEI. The full variable domain, its missing parts supplied by reference TRBV2 and TRBJ1-1, is EPEVTQTPSHQVTQMGQEVILRCVPISNHLYFYWYRQILGQKVEFLVSFYNNEISEKSEIFDDQFSVERPDGSNFTLKIRSTKLEDSAMYFCASSARLNTEAFFGQGTRLTVV.

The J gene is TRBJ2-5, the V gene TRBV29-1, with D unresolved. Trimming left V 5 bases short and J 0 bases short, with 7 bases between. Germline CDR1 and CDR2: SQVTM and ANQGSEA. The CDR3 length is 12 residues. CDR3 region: CSVSADQETQYF. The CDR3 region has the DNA TGCAGCGTTTCGGCGGACCAAGAGACCCAGTACTTC.

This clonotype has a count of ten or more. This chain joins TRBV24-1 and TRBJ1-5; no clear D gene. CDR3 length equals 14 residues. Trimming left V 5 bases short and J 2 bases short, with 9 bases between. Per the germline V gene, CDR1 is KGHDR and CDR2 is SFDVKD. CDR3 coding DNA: TGTGCCACCAGTGCCCCCGACGGCAATCAGCCCCAGCATTTT. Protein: CATSAPDGNQPQHF.

The CDR3 region is CATQATELAKNIQYF. The CDR3 region has the DNA TGTGCCACCCAAGCAACGGAGCTAGCCAAAAACATTCAGTACTTC. The chain joins TRBV10-3 to TRBJ2-4; D gene ambiguous. The CDR3 spans 15 residues. Trimming cost V 10 bases and J 0 bases, with 16 bases left between them. Germline loops: CDR1 ENHRY, CDR2 SYGVKD.

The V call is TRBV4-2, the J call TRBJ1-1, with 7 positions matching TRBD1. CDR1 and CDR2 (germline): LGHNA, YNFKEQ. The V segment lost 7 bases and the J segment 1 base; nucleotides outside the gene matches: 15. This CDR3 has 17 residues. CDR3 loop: CASTLGGPGQKNTEAFF. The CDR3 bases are TGTGCCAGCACCTTAGGTGGGCCGGGACAGAAGAACACTGAAGCTTTCTTT.

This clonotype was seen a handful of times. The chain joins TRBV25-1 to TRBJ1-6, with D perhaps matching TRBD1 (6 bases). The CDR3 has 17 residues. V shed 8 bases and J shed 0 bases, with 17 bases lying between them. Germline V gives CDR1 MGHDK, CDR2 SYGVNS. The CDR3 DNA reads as TGTGCCAGCCAGGGACACGCTGTGGTCTCCTATAATTCACCCCTCCACTTT. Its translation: CASQGHAVVSYNSPLHF.

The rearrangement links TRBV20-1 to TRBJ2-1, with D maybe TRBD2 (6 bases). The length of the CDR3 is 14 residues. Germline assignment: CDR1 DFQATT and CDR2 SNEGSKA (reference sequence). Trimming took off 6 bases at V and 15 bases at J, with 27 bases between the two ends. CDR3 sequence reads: CSASWWYVRGFGFF. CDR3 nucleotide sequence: TGCAGTGCCTCCTGGTGGTATGTCCGGGGGTTCGGGTTCTTC.

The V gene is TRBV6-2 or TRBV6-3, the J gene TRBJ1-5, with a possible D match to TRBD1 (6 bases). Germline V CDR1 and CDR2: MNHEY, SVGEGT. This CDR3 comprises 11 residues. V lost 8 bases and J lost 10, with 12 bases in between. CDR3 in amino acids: CASARGQPQHF. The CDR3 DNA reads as TGTGCCAGCGCCCGGGGGCAACCCCAGCATTTT.

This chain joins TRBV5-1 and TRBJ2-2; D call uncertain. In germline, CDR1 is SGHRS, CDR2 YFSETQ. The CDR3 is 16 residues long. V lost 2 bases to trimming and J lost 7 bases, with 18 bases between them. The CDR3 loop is CASSLWSPNLGGELFF. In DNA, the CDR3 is TGCGCCAGCAGCTTATGGAGCCCCAACCTCGGCGGGGAGCTGTTTTTT.

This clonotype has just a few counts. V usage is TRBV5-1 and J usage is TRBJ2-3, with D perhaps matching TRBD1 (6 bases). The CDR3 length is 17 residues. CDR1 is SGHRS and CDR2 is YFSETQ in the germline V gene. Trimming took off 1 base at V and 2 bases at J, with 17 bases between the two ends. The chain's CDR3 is CASSLRVGGRSTDTQYF. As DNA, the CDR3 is TGCGCCAGCAGCTTGCGAGTTGGGGGCAGGTCCACAGATACGCAGTATTTT.